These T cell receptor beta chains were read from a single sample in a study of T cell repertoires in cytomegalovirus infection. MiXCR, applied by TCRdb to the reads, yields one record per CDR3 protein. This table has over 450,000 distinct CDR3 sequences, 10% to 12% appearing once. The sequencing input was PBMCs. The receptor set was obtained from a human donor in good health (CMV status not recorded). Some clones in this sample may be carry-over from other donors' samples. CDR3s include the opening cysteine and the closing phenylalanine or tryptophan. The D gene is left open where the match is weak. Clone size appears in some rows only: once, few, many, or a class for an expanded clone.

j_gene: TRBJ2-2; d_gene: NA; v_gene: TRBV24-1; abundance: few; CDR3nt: TGTGCCACCAGTGAGGAAAACACCGGGGAGCTGTTTTTT; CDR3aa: CATSEENTGELFF
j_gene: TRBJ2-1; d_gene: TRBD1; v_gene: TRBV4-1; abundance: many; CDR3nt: TGCGCCAGCAGCCAAGGGGGGGACAGGGTCAACAATGAGCAGTTCTTC; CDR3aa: CASSQGGDRVNNEQFF
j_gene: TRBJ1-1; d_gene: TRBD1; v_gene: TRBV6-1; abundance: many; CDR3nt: TGTGCCAGCACCCCCGGGACAGGGTACACTGAAGCTTTCTTT; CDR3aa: CASTPGTGYTEAFF
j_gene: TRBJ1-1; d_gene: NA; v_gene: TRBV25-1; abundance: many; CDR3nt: TGTGCCAGCAGTGAATACGCGAACACTGAAGCTTTCTTT; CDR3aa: CASSEYANTEAFF
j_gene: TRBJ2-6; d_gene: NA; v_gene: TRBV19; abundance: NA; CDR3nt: TGTGCCAGTACCCCCCAAGGAGTGCGCTCTGGGGCCAACGTCCTGACTTTC; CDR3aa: CASTPQGVRSGANVLTF
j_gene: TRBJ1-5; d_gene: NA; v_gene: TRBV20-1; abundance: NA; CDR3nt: TGCAGTGCTAGATACACAGGATTCGATCAGCCCCAGCATTTT; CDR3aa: CSARYTGFDQPQHF
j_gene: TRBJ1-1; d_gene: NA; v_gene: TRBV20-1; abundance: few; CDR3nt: TGCAGTGCTAGAGATCATACGGAAGGGGCCACTGAAGCTTTCTTT; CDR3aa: CSARDHTEGATEAFF
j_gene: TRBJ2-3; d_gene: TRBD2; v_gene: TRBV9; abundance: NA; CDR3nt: TGTGCCAGCAGCGTAGGACCCGGGGGGGCGACCACAGATACGCAGTATTTT; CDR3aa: CASSVGPGGATTDTQYF
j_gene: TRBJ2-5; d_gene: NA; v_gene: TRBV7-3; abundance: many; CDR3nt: TGTGCCAGCAGCTTGCCACCTGGGGAGACCCAGTACTTC; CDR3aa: CASSLPPGETQYF
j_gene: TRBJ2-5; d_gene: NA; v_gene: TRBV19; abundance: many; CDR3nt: TGTGCCAGTAGTTCATGGACAGAGCAAGAGACCCAGTACTTC; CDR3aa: CASSSWTEQETQYF
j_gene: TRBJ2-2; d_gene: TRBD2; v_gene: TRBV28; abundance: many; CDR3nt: TGTGCCAGCAGTTTACTCTTGGGACTAGCGGGAGGTCACTACACCGGGGAGCTGTTTTTT; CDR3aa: CASSLLLGLAGGHYTGELFF
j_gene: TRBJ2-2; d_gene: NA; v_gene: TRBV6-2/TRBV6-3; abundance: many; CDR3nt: TGTGCCAGCAGTTACTTCGTGGGGGCCACCGGGGAGCTGTTTTTT; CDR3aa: CASSYFVGATGELFF
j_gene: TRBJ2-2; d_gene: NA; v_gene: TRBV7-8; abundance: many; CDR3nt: TGTGCCAGCAGCTTGTCTGGGGCCGGGGAGCTGTTTTTT; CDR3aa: CASSLSGAGELFF
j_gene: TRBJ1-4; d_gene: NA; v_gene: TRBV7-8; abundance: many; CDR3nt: TGTGCCAGCAGCTTAGCAGGGTGGGAAAAACTGTTTTTT; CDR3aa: CASSLAGWEKLFF
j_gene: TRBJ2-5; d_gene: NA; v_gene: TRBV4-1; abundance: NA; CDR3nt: TGCGCCAGCAGCCAAGTAGTACAAGAGACCCAGTACTTC; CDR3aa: CASSQVVQETQYF
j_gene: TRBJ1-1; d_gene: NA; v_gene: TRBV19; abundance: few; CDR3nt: TGTGCCAGTACCTTTTTCCAGGGCGGCCTGAACACTGAAGCTTTCTTT; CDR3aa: CASTFFQGGLNTEAFF
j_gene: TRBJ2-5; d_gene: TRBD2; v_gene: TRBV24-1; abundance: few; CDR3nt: TGTGCCACCAGTGACAGACTAGCGGGACAAGAGACCCAGTACTTC; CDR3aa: CATSDRLAGQETQYF
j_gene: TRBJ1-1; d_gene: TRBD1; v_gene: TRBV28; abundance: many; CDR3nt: TGTGCCAGCAATCCCAGGGGGCTGGGGCAATTGGACACTGAAGCTTTCTTT; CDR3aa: CASNPRGLGQLDTEAFF
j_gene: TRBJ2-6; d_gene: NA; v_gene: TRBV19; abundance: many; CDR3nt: TGTGCCAGTAGTATAGCCGCAGGGGCCGCTTCCTCTGGGGCCAACGTCCTGACTTTC; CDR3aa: CASSIAAGAASSGANVLTF
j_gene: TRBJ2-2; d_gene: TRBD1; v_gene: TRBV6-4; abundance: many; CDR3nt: TGTGCCAGCAGTGACGACAGGGGGACGGCAACGAACACCGGGGAGCTGTTTTTT; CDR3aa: CASSDDRGTATNTGELFF
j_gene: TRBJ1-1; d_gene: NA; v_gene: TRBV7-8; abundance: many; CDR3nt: TGTGCCAGCAGCTTCGGTCCGGAAGGCACTGAAGCTTTCTTT; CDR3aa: CASSFGPEGTEAFF
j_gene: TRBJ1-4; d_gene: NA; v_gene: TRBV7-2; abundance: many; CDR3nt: TGTGCCAGCAGCTTAGAGCGAGGGACTAATGAAAAACTGTTTTTT; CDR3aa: CASSLERGTNEKLFF
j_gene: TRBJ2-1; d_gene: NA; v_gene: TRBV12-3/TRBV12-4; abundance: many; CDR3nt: TGTGCCAGCAGTTCCCCAACCCCCGTAAATGAGCAGTTCTTC; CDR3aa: CASSSPTPVNEQFF
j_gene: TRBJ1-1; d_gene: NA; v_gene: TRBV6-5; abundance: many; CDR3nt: TGTGCCAGCAGGGCCTCAGGGAGGTTGGCTGAAGCTTTCTTT; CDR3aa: CASRASGRLAEAFF
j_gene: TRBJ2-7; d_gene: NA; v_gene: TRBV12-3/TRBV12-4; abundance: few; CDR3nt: TGTGCCAGCAGTTTGAGGTCCTCAAGCTCCTACGAGCAGTACTTC; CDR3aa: CASSLRSSSSYEQYF
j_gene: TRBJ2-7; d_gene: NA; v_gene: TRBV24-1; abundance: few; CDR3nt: TGTGCCACCAGTGACCCCGGACGGGCCTCCGAGCAGTACTTC; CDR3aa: CATSDPGRASEQYF
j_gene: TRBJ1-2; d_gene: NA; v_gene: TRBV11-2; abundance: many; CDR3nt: TGTGCCAGCAGCTTAAGGTCTAACTATGGCTACACCTTC; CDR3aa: CASSLRSNYGYTF
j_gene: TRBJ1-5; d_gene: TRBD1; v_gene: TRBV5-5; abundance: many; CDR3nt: TGTGCCAGCAGCTCAGACAGGGGTACTAGCAATCAGCCCCAGCATTTT; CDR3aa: CASSSDRGTSNQPQHF
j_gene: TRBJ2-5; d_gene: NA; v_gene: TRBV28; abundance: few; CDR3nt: TGTGCCAGCAGTTCCCGTGGTGAGGGGGAAGAGACCCAGTACTTC; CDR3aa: CASSSRGEGEETQYF
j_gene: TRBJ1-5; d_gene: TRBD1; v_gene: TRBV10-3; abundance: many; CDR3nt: TGTGCCTTCTCCGGGACAGGGCGTAGCGAAAACAATCAGCCCCAGCATTTT; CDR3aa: CAFSGTGRSENNQPQHF
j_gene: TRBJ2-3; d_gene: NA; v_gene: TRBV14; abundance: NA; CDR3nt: TGTGCCAGCAGCCAAGGGACAGCCAGAGATACGCAGTATTTT; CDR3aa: CASSQGTARDTQYF
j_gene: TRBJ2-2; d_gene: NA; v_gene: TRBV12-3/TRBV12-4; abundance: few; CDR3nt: TGTGCCAGCACCTTGAGGACAATGAACACCGGGGAGCTGTTTTTT; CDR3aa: CASTLRTMNTGELFF
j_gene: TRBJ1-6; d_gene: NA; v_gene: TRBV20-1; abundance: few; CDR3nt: TGCAGTGCTAGGAGAGTCGGGTCCTATAATTCACCCCTCCACTTT; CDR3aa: CSARRVGSYNSPLHF